What follows are 18 T cell receptor beta chains derived from one specimen sequenced in a study of blood T cells in healthy people across ages. Combining a sample-barcoded 5' primer with a J-beta primer mix, a second PCR ran for roughly 7 to 12 cycles. MiXCR, run by TCRdb on the 5' RACE reads, gives a single entry per CDR3 protein. The data show about 580,000 distinct CDR3 sequences, under 55% seen once. The sequenced material came from blood. The origin of the receptors is a man older than 75 in good health.

This clonotype showed up just a few times. The chain carries TRBV6-2 or TRBV6-3 and TRBJ2-2, with 9 positions matching TRBD1. The junction had 2 bases not matched to a gene; V was cut back by 6 bases and J by 6 bases. CDR1 is MNHEY and CDR2 is SVGEGT in the germline V gene. CDR3 size: 13 residues. CDR3 DNA: TGTGCCAGCAGCGGGACAGGGCCCGGGGAGCTGTTTTTT. Its protein product is CASSGTGPGELFF.

V is TRBV3-1 and J is TRBJ2-1; D possibly corresponds to TRBD2 (5 bases). Germline CDR1 LGHDT, CDR2 YNNKEL (reference sequence). This CDR3 is 15 amino acids long. The germline V and J ends were trimmed by 1 base and 8 bases, with 15 bases remaining between them. CDR3 sequence (DNA): TGTGCCAGCAGCCAAGGGAGAAGAGCGAGGGATGAGCAGTTCTTC. Translated, it gives CASSQGRRARDEQFF.

The table lists this clonotype with a few counts. The CDR3 loop reads CASSYSGGQDVRELFF. In DNA form, the CDR3 reads TGTGCCAGCAGTTACTCTGGGGGACAGGATGTTCGGGAGCTGTTTTTT. V usage is TRBV6-6 and J usage is TRBJ2-2; 8 nucleotides line up with TRBD1. Germline CDR1 MNHNY, CDR2 SVGAGI (reference sequence). This CDR3 has 16 amino acids. Trimming cost V 0 bases and J 9 bases; bases outside gene matches: 9.

This clonotype came up a few times. V and J are TRBV11-2 and TRBJ2-5; 7 bases agree with TRBD2. Per germline, CDR1 SGHAT and CDR2 FQNNGV. The trim removed 3 bases at V and 3 bases at J, leaving 4 bases unmatched. The CDR3 loop spans 14 amino acids. The CDR3 coding sequence is TGTGCCAGCAGCTTTGGGGGGACTAAAGAGACCCAGTACTTC. Encoded protein: CASSFGGTKETQYF. Supplemented by reference TRBV11-2 and TRBJ2-5, the full variable domain reads EAGVAQSPRYKIIEKRQSVAFWCNPISGHATLYWYQQILGQGPKLLIQFQNNGVVDDSQLPKDRFSAERLKGVDSTLKIQPAKLEDSAVYLCASSFGGTKETQYFGPGTRLLVL.

This clonotype has only a few counts. This chain uses TRBV10-3 with TRBJ2-5; 10 nucleotides match TRBD1. J gave up 2 bases and V 6 bases, and 9 bases lay outside the gene matches. The V gene's germline CDR1 is ENHRY and CDR2 SYGVKD. CDR3 length: 16 residues. CDR3 sequence (DNA): TGTGCCATCAGCGGGGAGGACAGGGGGAATCAAGAGACCCAGTACTTC. This gives the protein CAISGEDRGNQETQYF.

This clonotype was recorded only once. The chain recombines TRBV9 with TRBJ2-1; D might be TRBD1 (6 bases). The V gene lost 4 bases and the J gene lost 4 bases, with 12 bases spanning the gap. Germline V gene sequence: CDR1 SGDLS, CDR2 YYNGEE. The CDR3 totals 14 residues. The CDR3 DNA is TGTGCCAGCAGCCTGTCTGGACAGTACAATGAGCAGTTCTTC. Its protein is CASSLSGQYNEQFF.

In this sample, this clonotype turned up a few times. The chain uses TRBV7-9 and TRBJ2-5; TRBD1 is a possible D gene (5 bases). Germline-derived CDR1 and CDR2 are SEHNR and FQNEAQ (reference sequence). The CDR3 covers 13 residues. V lost 6 bases, J lost 6 bases, and 14 bases lay in between. The CDR3 protein is CASRLVVGQTQYF. In nucleotides, the CDR3 is TGTGCCAGCAGACTCGTCGTGGGGCAGACCCAGTACTTC.

In its sample, this clonotype was seen many times. The rearrangement links TRBV12-3 or TRBV12-4 to TRBJ2-1, with 13 positions matching TRBD2. The CDR3 consists of 15 residues. With V trimmed by 7 bases and J by 4 bases, 4 bases remained unmatched. The CDR3 DNA reads TGTGCCAGCACCGGGGGACTAGCGGGGTACAATGAGCAGTTCTTC. Translating gives CASTGGLAGYNEQFF.

In this sample, this clonotype turned up many times. The genes are TRBV6-5 and TRBJ2-5; 7 nucleotides line up with TRBD1. V was clipped by 4 bases and J by 2 bases; unmatched bases: 7. The CDR3 runs to 15 residues. CDR1 and CDR2 (germline): MNHEY, SVGAGI. CDR3 protein: CASSSQGTSQETQYF. The CDR3 coding sequence is TGTGCCAGCAGTTCACAGGGGACAAGTCAAGAGACCCAGTACTTC.

This chain joins TRBV7-9 and TRBJ2-7, with 7 bases that match TRBD1. Germline V CDR1 and CDR2: SEHNR, FQNEAQ (reference sequence). The CDR3 runs 14 residues. V lost 2 bases and J lost 4; bases outside the gene matches: 5. The CDR3 DNA reads TGTGCCAGCAGCTTAACCGGGACAGCTTACGAGCAGTACTTC. Residues: CASSLTGTAYEQYF.

The gene calls are TRBV9 and TRBJ2-3; 7 nucleotides line up with TRBD2. The germline gives CDR1 SGDLS, CDR2 YYNGEE. V shed 1 base and J 3 bases; nucleotides not matched to a gene: 5. The CDR3 length is 15 residues. DNA for the CDR3: TGTGCCAGCAGCGTACGCGGGAGCAAGACAGATACGCAGTATTTT. Its translation: CASSVRGSKTDTQYF.

The chain recombines TRBV19 with TRBJ2-1; D gene uncertain. Germline CDR1 reads LNHDA; CDR2 reads SQIVND (reference sequence). Trimming stripped 5 bases from V and 7 bases from J, with 6 bases between. The CDR3 extends over 11 amino acids. This CDR3 reads CASSVGNEQFF. The CDR3 DNA is TGTGCCAGTAGTGTGGGGAATGAGCAGTTCTTC.

The chain is built from TRBV10-3 and TRBJ2-3, with 14 bases identical to TRBD2. Trimming cost V 5 bases and J 4 bases; bases outside gene matches: 2. The germline CDR1 and CDR2 sequences are ENHRY and SYGVKD. CDR3 length: 15 residues. This CDR3 is CAISQTSGRADTQYF. The CDR3 bases are TGTGCCATCAGTCAGACTAGCGGGAGGGCAGATACGCAGTATTTT.

This clonotype was counted between two and nine times. The chain has TRBV7-3 and TRBJ2-3; 14 nucleotides align to TRBD2. CDR1 is SGHTA, CDR2 FQGTGA, per germline. CDR3 size: 16 residues. The trim removed 4 bases at V and 6 bases at J, leaving 6 bases unmatched. The CDR3 spells CASSSGLAGGRDTQYF. DNA of the CDR3: TGTGCCAGCAGCTCAGGACTAGCGGGAGGCCGGGATACGCAGTATTTT.

The CDR3 spells CSAIENTEAFF. CDR3 sequence (DNA): TGCAGTGCCATCGAGAACACTGAAGCTTTCTTT. The chain couples TRBV20-1 to TRBJ1-1; the D is unclear. Germline V lookup: CDR1 DFQATT, CDR2 SNEGSKA (reference sequence). V gave up 6 bases and J gave up 1 base, with 6 bases separating them. The length of the CDR3 is 11 residues.

The chain has TRBV6-2 or TRBV6-3 and TRBJ1-1; D is unclear. CDR3 length equals 12 residues. V was pared by 5 bases and J by 2 bases, with 6 bases between. Germline CDR1 and CDR2: MNHEY and SVGEGT. The CDR3 protein is CASSNPNTEAFF. DNA for the CDR3: TGTGCCAGCAGTAACCCAAACACTGAAGCTTTCTTT.

This clonotype was seen many times. V and J are TRBV6-5 and TRBJ1-2; TRBD1 agrees at 8 bases. The V segment lost 6 bases and the J segment 7 bases; nucleotides outside the gene matches: 10. CDR3 size: 14 residues. Germline V CDR1 and CDR2: MNHEY, SVGAGI. The DNA of the CDR3 is TGTGCCAGCAGAGCTCCACAGGGGGGAGGTGGCTACACCTTC. Translation gives CASRAPQGGGGYTF.

The chain employs TRBV20-1 and TRBJ2-5, with 8 nucleotides matching TRBD2. Germline CDR1 DFQATT, CDR2 SNEGSKA (reference sequence). V lost 0 bases to trimming and J lost 11 bases; unmatched junction nucleotides: 14. The CDR3 is 15 amino acids. The CDR3 reads CSARDSSGTYNEQYF. CDR3 DNA sequence: TGCAGTGCTAGAGACAGTAGCGGGACCTACAATGAGCAGTACTTC.